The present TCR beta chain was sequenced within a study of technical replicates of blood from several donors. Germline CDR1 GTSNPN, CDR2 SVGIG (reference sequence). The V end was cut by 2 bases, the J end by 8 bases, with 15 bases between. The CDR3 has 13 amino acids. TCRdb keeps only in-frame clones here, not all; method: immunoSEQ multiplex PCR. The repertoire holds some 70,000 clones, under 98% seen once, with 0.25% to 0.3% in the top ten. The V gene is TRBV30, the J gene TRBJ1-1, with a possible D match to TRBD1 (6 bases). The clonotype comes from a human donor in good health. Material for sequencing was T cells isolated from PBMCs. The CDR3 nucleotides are TGTGCCTGGAGTCTAGGGGGGGCGCGGGAAGCTTTCTTT. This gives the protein CAWSLGGAREAFF.